In its sample, the clone carrying this T cell receptor (beta chain) was seen a few times. The target antigen is unknown. Use of 60 Vbeta and 13 Jbeta primers characterized the PCR. In the original processing: Some 10 million of the 60 million to 80 million unique TCR beta chains counted in a later analysis were shared. Sequencing used immunoSEQ multiplex PCR; TCRdb keeps in-frame clones, though not all of them. V and J calls plus clone size are reproduced from that table; the DNA served to infer D and trimming. The repertoire includes about 180,000 clones, 77% of them detected once, and less than 1.5% sits in the top ten. The sample is drawn from a study of cytomegalovirus exposure and HLA in healthy donors. Study as a whole: Researchers found that approximately 85% of under 450 genotyped donors fell within the Caucasian-associated ancestry cluster.

Study conclusions and caveats: Across HLA loci, a later analysis found differing TCR association rates, with DRB1 most and HLA-C fewest.

Sample: PBMCs. This sequence was found in a man aged 18 to 29 in good health and CMV-seronegative.

CDR3 amino acids: CASSYFENSNTEAFF. Here the CDR3 DNA reads TGTGCCAGCAGTTACTTTGAGAATTCGAACACTGAAGCTTTCTTT. The gene calls are TRBV6-5 and TRBJ1-1, with unresolved D. CDR3 length equals 15 residues. V was trimmed by 1 base and J by 1 base, leaving 10 bases between them. CDR1 and CDR2 (germline): MNHEY, SVGAGI.